The clone carrying this T cell receptor beta chain was seen a handful of times. This sample stems from a study of blood T cell repertoires in COVID-19. Study-wide background: Both acute and convalescent COVID-19 samples were obtained from the United States, Italy and Spain. PBMCs, B-cell-depleted T cells, or T cells provided the cDNA or gDNA that made up the material.

Seattle cases were enrolled at active infection and followed longitudinally. CDR3 length: 13 amino acids. Deletions cut 4 bases from V and 6 bases from J, with 12 bases between. Germline assignment: CDR1 MNHEY and CDR2 SVGAGI. TCRdb keeps only in-frame clones here, not all; method: immunoSEQ multiplex PCR. Here the sample spans a few hundred thousand clones, about 90% being singletons. V is TRBV6-5 and J is TRBJ1-2; unclear D gene. The sequence was obtained from a man between 18 and 29 years old with COVID-19, enrolled during active disease. Sequencing input: peripheral blood. The CDR3 loop is CASSSRGSNGYTF. CDR3 bases: TGTGCCAGCAGTTCCCGGGGTAGCAATGGCTACACCTTC.